Sequencing of this TCR beta chain was carried out in a study of cytomegalovirus exposure and HLA in healthy donors. This CDR3 has 16 amino acids. Trimming removed 3 bases from V and 3 bases from J, with 20 bases in between. CDR1 SQVTM and CDR2 ANQGSEA come from the germline V gene. Measured with immunoSEQ multiplex PCR; TCRdb has only the in-frame clones, and not every one. Here the sample spans 120,000 to 150,000 clones, approximately 93% being singletons. The receptor was derived from a man younger than 35 in good health and CMV-seronegative. The rearrangement joins TRBV29-1 to TRBJ1-2, with D maybe TRBD1 (6 bases). The sequenced sample was PBMCs. The CDR3 reads CSVEGLEGGEDYGYTF. In nucleotides, the CDR3 is TGCAGCGTTGAGGGGCTAGAAGGGGGAGAGGACTATGGCTACACCTTC. The complete variable domain, with remaining parts taken from reference TRBV29-1 and TRBJ1-2, reads SAVISQKPSRDICQRGTSLTIQCQVDSQVTMMFWYRQQPGQSLTLIATANQGSEATYESGFVIDKFPISRPNLTFSTLTVSNMSPEDSSIYLCSVEGLEGGEDYGYTFGSGTRLTVV.